This T cell receptor (beta chain) was captured by sequencing in a study of blood T cell repertoires in COVID-19. In the study overall: Acute-phase and convalescent COVID-19 samples originated in the United States, Italy and Spain.

Only in-frame clones appear in the TCRdb table, and some are missing; sequencing was by immunoSEQ multiplex PCR. The data hold around 56,000 clones, with more than 60% observed a single time. V was shortened by 2 bases and J by 2 bases, with 12 bases between the two germline ends. The germline V gene has CDR1 MNHEY and CDR2 SVGAGI. The CDR3 runs to 15 residues. Sequenced: peripheral blood. This clonotype was obtained from an older woman with acute or convalescent COVID-19. The chain uses TRBV6-5 and TRBJ1-2, with a weak D call TRBD1 (6 bases). The CDR3 is CASSYARGINYGYTF. In nucleotides, the CDR3 is TGTGCCAGCAGTTACGCCAGGGGAATAAACTATGGCTACACCTTC.